This TCR beta chain was found in a study of T cell responses to AZD1222 COVID-19 vaccine. The wider study: Doses given second, at about 4 or about 12 weeks, were pooled. Overall study findings and caveats: Repertoires in all cases were sampled only once the peak T cell response had passed. Along spike, vaccine-associated CD4 TCRs were found throughout, with dominance at 160-218 and 743-854.

CDR3 length: 15 residues. Germline CDR1 reads KGHDR; CDR2 reads SFDVKD. V lost 12 bases to trimming and J lost 6 bases, with 24 bases between them. This clone was seen a few times. Its target is unknown. Libraries were prepared by immunoSEQ multiplex PCR; TCRdb keeps only in-frame clonotypes and omits some of them. The table shows about 120,000 clones, with approximately 85% occurring only once. This specimen consisted of peripheral blood, obtained on day 0 of AZD1222 vaccination. The sequence was collected from an adult in good health. The gene calls are TRBV24-1 and TRBJ2-3, with D perhaps matching TRBD1 or TRBD2 (6 bases each). The CDR3 region has the DNA TGTGCCGAGGGTGGGGGGCGTCAGAGGACGGATACGCAGTATTTT. Residues: CAEGGGRQRTDTQYF.